A single sample gave rise to the 15 T cell receptor beta chains below, sequenced in a study of T cell repertoires in cytomegalovirus infection. Which antigens these TCRs recognize remains unknown. TCRdb ran MiXCR on the reads and lists one entry per CDR3 protein. The sample records a few hundred thousand distinct CDR3 sequences, about 29% being singletons. The starting material was cultured PBMCs, obtained from culture after CMV antigen stimulation. The receptors were gathered from a human donor in good health (CMV status not recorded). Some clones in this sample may be carry-over from other donors' samples.

The chain employs TRBV6-1 and TRBJ1-6; perhaps TRBD1 as D (6 bases). Trimming left V 5 bases short and J 1 base short, with 9 bases between. The CDR3 totals 15 residues. CDR1 is MNHNS, CDR2 SASEGT, per germline. The chain's CDR3 is CASSPQGSYNSPLHF. The CDR3 bases are TGTGCCAGCAGTCCCCAGGGGTCCTATAATTCACCCCTCCACTTT.

This clonotype has only one observation. The J gene is TRBJ2-3, the V gene TRBV29-1, with 10 bases identical to TRBD2. V lost 4 bases to trimming and J lost 2 bases; unmatched junction nucleotides: 9. The CDR3 length is 16 residues. Germline assignment: CDR1 SQVTM and CDR2 ANQGSEA. The CDR3 bases are TGCAGCGTTGTTTGGCTAGCGGGAGCAGCCACAGATACGCAGTATTTT. This translates into CSVVWLAGAATDTQYF.

This sequence joins TRBV7-3 and TRBJ2-5; no definite D call. Per the germline V gene, CDR1 is SGHTA and CDR2 is FQGTGA. V gave up 1 base and J gave up 5 bases, with 8 bases separating them. This CDR3 comprises 13 residues. The CDR3 DNA follows: TGTGCCAGCAGCTTAATTTCGACGGAGACCCAGTACTTC. It yields the protein CASSLISTETQYF.

J is TRBJ2-4 and V is TRBV12-3 or TRBV12-4; maybe TRBD2 (5 bases). This CDR3 region has 15 residues. Deletions cut 3 bases from V and 1 base from J, with 10 bases between. Here the CDR3 DNA reads TGTGCCAGCAGTTTGAGGGTGGGGGCCAAAAACATTCAGTACTTC. Translated, it gives CASSLRVGAKNIQYF.

This clonotype was picked up many times. The rearrangement links TRBV7-2 to TRBJ1-2; the match to TRBD1 covers 8 bases. The V and J ends lost 0 bases and 5 bases, in that order; junction bases with no gene match: 5. The germline V gene has CDR1 SGHTA and CDR2 FQGNSA. The CDR3 is made up of 15 amino acids. The CDR3 region has the DNA TGTGCCAGCAGCTTAGCTCAGGGGGCGCAGTATGGCTACACCTTC. Its protein product is CASSLAQGAQYGYTF.

This clonotype was detected a few times. V usage is TRBV11-2 and J usage is TRBJ2-1; 8 bases agree with TRBD2. This CDR3 has 16 residues. The V and J ends lost 5 bases and 7 bases, in that order; junction bases with no gene match: 13. CDR1 and CDR2 (germline): SGHAT, FQNNGV. The CDR3 DNA is TGTGCCAGCAGCACCCTCCGGGGGGGCCGGTGGAATGAGCAGTTCTTC. Amino acids: CASSTLRGGRWNEQFF.

This rearrangement joins TRBV4-2 to TRBJ2-5, with D possibly matching TRBD2 (5 bases). V lost 0 bases, J lost 8 bases, and 16 bases lay in between. Germline V gene lookup returns CDR1 LGHNA and CDR2 YNFKEQ. This CDR3 is 15 amino acids long. Here the CDR3 DNA reads TGTGCCAGCAGCCAAGAGGGGAGACCTGGTTTTACCCAGTACTTC. It yields the protein CASSQEGRPGFTQYF.

CDR3 loop: CASSLIRIAGASTDTQYF. The CDR3 nucleotides are TGTGCCAGCAGTTTAATACGAATAGCGGGGGCTAGCACAGATACGCAGTATTTT. V is TRBV12-3 or TRBV12-4 and J is TRBJ2-3; the match to TRBD2 covers 9 bases. The CDR3 is 18 amino acids. V lost 2 bases and J lost 0; bases outside the gene matches: 9.

This clonotype was detected only a few times. This sequence joins TRBV19 and TRBJ1-4; unclear D gene. CDR3 length: 15 amino acids. Germline CDR1 is LNHDA and CDR2 is SQIVND (reference sequence). Trimming took off 7 bases at V and 0 bases at J, with 12 bases between the two ends. The CDR3 region is CASTARPATNEKLFF. The CDR3 coding sequence is TGTGCCAGTACCGCCCGCCCAGCAACTAATGAAAAACTGTTTTTT.

The chain is built from TRBV12-5 and TRBJ2-7, with a tentative D call TRBD1 (5 bases). From germline, CDR1 is LGHNT and CDR2 FRNRAP. This CDR3 contains 13 residues. Trimming took 1 base from V and 3 from J, leaving 7 bases between them. The DNA for the CDR3 is TGTGCTAGTGGTTTGGGAACAGGCTACGAGCAGTACTTC. Protein sequence: CASGLGTGYEQYF.

This clonotype came up a few times. V usage is TRBV6-5 and J usage is TRBJ2-3; 8 nucleotides match TRBD1. The junction had 4 bases not matched to a gene; V was cut back by 0 bases and J by 5 bases. Germline CDR1 MNHEY, CDR2 SVGAGI. The CDR3 is 15 residues long. CDR3 in DNA: TGTGCCAGCAGTTACTCCAGGGGGCCGCAAGATACGCAGTATTTT. The encoded protein is CASSYSRGPQDTQYF.

This clonotype was recorded once. The rearrangement uses TRBV28 and TRBJ1-4; D may be TRBD1 (6 bases). This CDR3 has 14 amino acids. Germline loops: CDR1 MDHEN, CDR2 SYDVKM. V gave up 4 bases and J gave up 1 base, with 7 bases separating them. DNA for the CDR3: TGTGCCAGCAGTTCAGGGGTAACTAATGAAAAACTGTTTTTT. This encodes CASSSGVTNEKLFF.

The chain employs TRBV19 and TRBJ1-1; D is unclear. V was pared by 5 bases and J by 5 bases, with 9 bases between. The germline V gene encodes CDR1 LNHDA and CDR2 SQIVND (reference sequence). This CDR3 has 12 residues. CDR3 sequence reads: CASSPLGTEAFF. DNA for the CDR3: TGTGCCAGTAGTCCCTTGGGGACTGAAGCTTTCTTT. Complete variable domain (other parts from reference TRBV19 and TRBJ1-1): DGGITQSPKYLFRKEGQNVTLSCEQNLNHDAMYWYRQDPGQGLRLIYYSQIVNDFQKGDIAEGYSVSREKKESFPLTVTSAQKNPTAFYLCASSPLGTEAFFGQGTRLTVV.

This clonotype has a count of ten or more. J is TRBJ2-1 and V is TRBV7-9, with TRBD2 identical over 11 bases. CDR3 size: 18 residues. CDR1 is SEHNR and CDR2 is FQNEAQ in the germline V gene (reference sequence). V lost 5 bases and J lost 1; bases outside the gene matches: 10. CDR3 sequence reads: CASSPRLAGGPSYNEQFF. The CDR3 bases are TGTGCCAGCAGCCCACGCCTAGCGGGAGGCCCGTCCTACAATGAGCAGTTCTTC.

The V call is TRBV12-3 or TRBV12-4, the J call TRBJ1-3, with a possible D match to TRBD1 (5 bases). The CDR3 runs 13 residues. Trimming cost V 5 bases and J 7 bases, with 12 bases left between them. CDR3 sequence: CASSTGGWNTIYF. Here the CDR3 DNA reads TGTGCCAGCAGTACGGGGGGATGGAACACCATATATTTT.